Following are 14 T cell receptor beta chains from one sample sequenced in a study of blood T cell repertoires in COVID-19. The table came from immunoSEQ multiplex PCR; TCRdb's copy has only in-frame clones and leaves some out. This table has roughly 97,000 clones, over 75% appearing once. Sequenced material: peripheral blood. The receptors were sampled from a human donor in a cohort sampled during active COVID-19.

In this sample, this clone turned up once. The V and J genes are TRBV14 and TRBJ2-2, with 7 bases fitting TRBD1. J lost 3 bases, V lost 3 bases, and 7 bases had no gene match. In germline, CDR1 is SGHDN, CDR2 FVKESK. The CDR3 sequence is 16 residues long. This CDR3 is CASSQHRDRDTGELFF. For the CDR3, the DNA is TGTGCCAGCAGCCAGCACCGGGACAGAGACACCGGGGAGCTGTTTTTT.

The chain combines TRBV7-2 with TRBJ2-7; 7 nucleotides agree with TRBD1. Germline V CDR1 and CDR2: SGHTA, FQGNSA. The trim removed 1 base at V and 4 bases at J, leaving 7 bases unmatched. This CDR3 has 15 amino acids. CDR3 nucleotide sequence: TGTGCCAGCAGCTTAGTCACAGGGGTGGTTTACGAGCAGTACTTC. This encodes CASSLVTGVVYEQYF.

The CDR3 sequence: CASSRATGTGTKGAEAFF. The CDR3 region has the DNA TGCGCCAGCAGCCGAGCAACCGGGACAGGTACCAAAGGGGCTGAAGCTTTCTTT. V usage is TRBV4-3 and J usage is TRBJ1-1; 8 positions agree with TRBD1. CDR3 size: 18 residues. The V gene's germline CDR1 is LGHNA and CDR2 YSLEER. Unmatched junction bases numbered 19, after V lost 4 bases and J lost 6 bases.

The genes are TRBV4-3 and TRBJ1-2; D gene ambiguous. This CDR3 contains 16 residues. V lost 0 bases, J lost 8 bases, and 19 bases lay in between. Germline CDR1 and CDR2: LGHNA and YSLEER. The CDR3 loop reads CASSQDELRGSKGYTF. Here the CDR3 DNA reads TGCGCCAGCAGCCAAGATGAGCTCCGGGGTTCTAAAGGCTACACCTTC.

In this sample, this clone turned up once. J is TRBJ2-7 and V is TRBV6-5, with 10 bases identical to TRBD2. The CDR3 length is 15 residues. V was clipped by 9 bases and J by 0 bases; unmatched bases: 8. From germline, CDR1 is MNHEY and CDR2 SVGAGI. The CDR3 sequence: CASKRTSGSSYEQYF. The CDR3 region has the DNA TGTGCCAGTAAGAGGACTAGCGGAAGCTCCTACGAGCAGTACTTC.

A single count supports this clone. V gene TRBV11-2 combines with J gene TRBJ2-5; the D gene is possibly TRBD1 (6 bases). Trimming left V 3 bases short and J 5 bases short, with 13 bases between. The germline gives CDR1 SGHAT, CDR2 FQNNGV. The CDR3 runs to 14 residues. The CDR3 DNA reads as TGTGCCAGCAGCTTGGGACACTTAGGGGAGACCCAGTACTTC. It is translated as CASSLGHLGETQYF.

The chain has TRBV6-2 or TRBV6-3 and TRBJ2-3; 10 bases are shared with TRBD2. The CDR3 spans 15 residues. Germline lookup yields CDR1 MNHEY and CDR2 SVGEGT. Unmatched junction bases numbered 2, after V lost 5 bases and J lost 0 bases. The CDR3 is CASSSGGASTDTQYF. As DNA, the CDR3 is TGTGCCAGCAGTAGCGGGGGGGCTAGCACAGATACGCAGTATTTT.

The chain combines TRBV5-4 with TRBJ2-3; TRBD2 matches at 9 bases. Per the germline V gene, CDR1 is SGHNT and CDR2 is YYREEE (reference sequence). V shed 3 bases and J 1 base; nucleotides not matched to a gene: 6. This CDR3 is built from 16 residues. This CDR3 reads CASSSTSGLGTDTQYF. CDR3 sequence (DNA): TGTGCCAGCAGCTCGACTAGCGGTCTAGGCACAGATACGCAGTATTTT.

The chain employs TRBV5-5 and TRBJ2-1; 7 bases fit TRBD1. The V and J ends lost 4 bases and 8 bases, in that order; junction bases with no gene match: 6. The CDR3 contains 13 residues. CDR1 SGHKS and CDR2 YYEKEE come from the germline V gene (reference sequence). CDR3 region: CASSRQGVHEQFF. Written as DNA, the CDR3 is TGTGCCAGCAGCCGACAGGGAGTCCATGAGCAGTTCTTC. The complete variable domain, with remaining parts taken from reference TRBV5-5 and TRBJ2-1, reads DAGVTQSPTHLIKTRGQQVTLRCSPISGHKSVSWYQQVLGQGPQFIFQYYEKEERGRGNFPDRFSARQFPNYSSELNVNALLLGDSALYLCASSRQGVHEQFFGPGTRLTVL.

V and J are TRBV30 and TRBJ2-1, with 13 positions matching TRBD2. Germline-derived CDR1 and CDR2 are GTSNPN and SVGIG (reference sequence). The CDR3 consists of 15 residues. The V gene end was trimmed by 0 bases and the J gene end by 9 bases; junction bases not matched to a gene: 5. CDR3 DNA sequence: TGTGCCTGGAGTGTACTTCGACTAGCGGGAGGTGAGCAGTTCTTC. Translation gives CAWSVLRLAGGEQFF.

The chain joins TRBV28 to TRBJ2-1, with D perhaps TRBD2 (5 bases). CDR1 is MDHEN and CDR2 is SYDVKM in the germline V gene. This CDR3 is 15 amino acids long. Trimming cost V 6 bases and J 7 bases, with 19 bases left between them. This CDR3 is CASRLRGSMGNEQFF. Written as DNA, the CDR3 is TGTGCCAGCAGGCTCCGGGGATCCATGGGGAATGAGCAGTTCTTC.

The V gene is TRBV5-1, the J gene TRBJ2-3; 7 bases are shared with TRBD2. The CDR3 covers 14 residues. V dropped 6 bases and J dropped 2; count of bases not matched to a gene: 6. Germline loops: CDR1 SGHRS, CDR2 YFSETQ. The CDR3 is CASMVGGTTDTQYF. The CDR3 DNA follows: TGCGCCAGCATGGTCGGGGGGACCACAGATACGCAGTATTTT.

V is TRBV5-1 and J is TRBJ1-5; 7 bases fit TRBD1. The CDR3 totals 14 residues. V dropped 0 bases and J dropped 7; count of bases not matched to a gene: 4. Germline loops: CDR1 SGHRS, CDR2 YFSETQ. The CDR3 protein is CASSLEGAWQPQHF. The CDR3 DNA follows: TGCGCCAGCAGCTTGGAGGGGGCCTGGCAGCCCCAGCATTTT. Looking up the rest from reference TRBV5-1 and TRBJ1-5 gives the full variable domain: KAGVTQTPRYLIKTRGQQVTLSCSPISGHRSVSWYQQTPGQGLQFLFEYFSETQRNKGNFPGRFSGRQFSNSRSEMNVSTLELGDSALYLCASSLEGAWQPQHFGDGTRLSIL.

The CDR3 reads CASSVSAPTYEQYF. The CDR3 coding sequence is TGTGCCAGCAGTGTAAGCGCACCCACTTACGAGCAGTACTTC. V usage is TRBV2 and J usage is TRBJ2-7; unclear D gene. Germline V gives CDR1 SNHLY, CDR2 FYNNEI. CDR3 size: 14 residues. Trimming shortened V by 4 bases and J by 4 bases, and 14 bases separated the two germline ends.